This T cell receptor (beta chain) was captured in a study of T cells after yellow fever vaccination. In the study overall: Fractions of low cell number were prepared using SMART-Seq v4 Ultra Low Input.

Germline V gene sequence: CDR1 ENHRY, CDR2 SYGVKD. CDR3 length: 14 amino acids. Trimming took off 0 bases at V and 4 bases at J, with 7 bases between the two ends. Findings and caveats of the study: In FACS-sorted repertoires, abundant clonotypes from the bulk population could appear as contaminants. Just a small share of clonotypes turned up in the CD4 compartment as well as the CD8 compartment.

This clonotype was counted at least ten times. Its antigen is not identified. They built TCR cDNA with 5'RACE template switching, a step that put in a universal primer site and UMIs. TCRdb re-derived calls from the 5' RACE reads in MiXCR, one entry per CDR3 protein. The repertoire has about 220,000 distinct CDR3 sequences, more than 3% of them found once; the top ten carry under 3.5%. The sequence derives from a man between 18 and 35 years old who received the YFV17D yellow fever vaccine. Sequencing was performed on CD4+ T cells sorted from PBMCs, taken 10 days after the yellow fever booster vaccination. V is TRBV10-3 and J is TRBJ2-1; D uncertain. The CDR3 here is CAISESVSYNEQFF. CDR3 coding DNA: TGTGCCATCAGTGAGTCGGTCTCATACAATGAGCAGTTCTTC.